The present T cell receptor beta chain was sequenced within a study of T cells after yellow fever vaccination (dated by TCRdb to about 2019). Notes on the research overall: Libraries from fractions with low cell numbers were prepared with the SMART-Seq v4 Ultra Low Input RNA kit. Two healthy male donors made up the cohort, one aged 18 to 30 years and the other aged 30 to 40 years. Blood was drawn at multiple timepoints before and after primary and secondary immunization, with bulk PBMC replicates and cell subsets isolated. Bulk TCR alpha and beta repertoires were sequenced longitudinally to track T-cell clones before and after primary and booster YFV17D yellow fever vaccination.

In this sample, this clonotype turned up a few times. Its antigen has not been determined. Per-nucleotide qualities are absent, and no much larger clonotype sits a single base away. The treatment or condition label for this specimen denotes: live attenuated yellow fever vaccine strain. A standard Ficoll-Paque protocol was used to isolate PBMCs from peripheral blood. CD4 and CD8 T-cell fractions were isolated with Dynabeads CD4 and CD8 positive selection kits. TriZol was used to extract RNA from bulk PBMCs, from CD4 and CD8 fractions, and from dextramer-positive and dextramer-negative fractions. Overall results and qualifications from the work: A small share of clonotypes occurred in both CD4 and CD8 compartments, likely arising from convergent recombination. Computational filtering was required because FACS-sorted repertoires could contain abundant contaminating clonotypes from the bulk population. Most clones expanded after primary vaccination were re-detected after the booster (approximately 96% of CD4 and about nine tenths of CD8), suggesting broad memory maintenance. Because only a couple of donors were included in the study, the extent to which the findings can be generalized is limited. Compared with the primary T-cell response, the secondary T-cell response was weaker but faster, peaking on day 5 rather than day 15.

The instrument given in TCRdb is Illumina NovaSeq 6000. TCR cDNA was synthesized by 5'RACE template switching, through which a universal primer site and unique molecular identifiers were introduced. Priming of cDNA synthesis was performed from both the TCR alpha and TCR beta constant segments. Library amplification used two PCR steps, and the second PCR step added sample barcodes and sequencing adapters. Sequencing of libraries was done on Illumina HiSeq 2500 (2x100 bp) or NovaSeq (2x150 bp). Regarding the original processing steps: MIGEC handled demultiplexing of reads and collapsing into UMI consensus sequences, while MiXCR performed V(D)J alignment. Vaccine-responding clonotypes were defined with edgeR using replicate PBMC samples, requiring FDR below 0.01 and a log2 fold change above 5 up to day 15. CD4 or CD8 identity was assigned to each bulk clonotype according to whether the clonotype was present at higher abundance in the sequenced CD4 repertoire or the sequenced CD8 repertoire. The public reads were reanalyzed by TCRdb: fastp trimming at Q25, MiXCR alignment, in-frame beta chains only. Duplicate CDR3 protein sequences are folded into a single record with the most common DNA and genes. These V and J calls originate from TCRdb's pipeline instead of the authors' own analysis. This sample is represented by about 220,000 distinct CDR3 sequences; roughly 3.3% of them were singletons. The ten largest clonotypes hold approximately 3.5% of the sample.

The sample here was CD4+ T cells sorted from PBMCs, taken 10 days after the yellow fever booster vaccination. This receptor was taken from a man in his late teens or twenties who received the YFV17D yellow fever vaccine.

The nucleotides are TGTGCCAGCAGTTTCAGAGGTCCCGCTAGGGCAGGGGTTCCTCCAATGAACACTGAAGCTTTCTTT. The resulting protein is CASSFRGPARAGVPPMNTEAFF. The rearranged segments are TRBV27 and TRBJ1-1, and possibly TRBD1, on 6 matching bases. The junction shows trimming of 3 bases on V and 0 bases on J, plus 32 bases between the germline ends. CDR3 length: 22 amino acids, cysteine to phenylalanine. Only the CDR3 DNA is retained, 66 bases long and in frame from the first base. In the germline V gene (reference sequence), CDR1 corresponds to MNHEY and CDR2 to SMNVEV.